A single sample gave rise to the 25 T cell receptor beta chains below, sequenced in a study of T cells in Graves' hyperthyroidism and ophthalmopathy. Amplification targeted TCR beta CDR3 regions from RNA transcripts. First-round RT-PCR targeting the TCR CDR3 was performed with the HTBI primer set. One entry per CDR3 protein results from TCRdb running MiXCR on the multiplex PCR reads. Found here are roughly 98,000 distinct CDR3 sequences, roughly 40% of them singletons; the top ten hold more than 8.5%. Material: peripheral blood or thyroid tissue (not recorded which). Receptor source: a woman aged 25 to 39 with Graves' hyperthyroidism.

This clonotype was picked up many times. The chain has TRBV7-3 and TRBJ2-7, with 7 bases matching TRBD2. This CDR3 spans 15 amino acids. The germline gives CDR1 SGHTA, CDR2 FQGTGA. Trimming removed 1 base from V and 5 bases from J; junction bases left unmatched: 8. The CDR3 reads CASSLMGLPPNEQYF. Written as DNA, the CDR3 is TGTGCCAGCAGCTTAATGGGACTACCACCTAACGAGCAGTACTTC.

For this clonotype: One base away lies a much larger clone, so this may be a sequencing read error. The chain carries TRBV5-5 and TRBJ1-1, with TRBD1 matching over 11 bases. V dropped 4 bases and J dropped 9; count of bases not matched to a gene: 8. The length of the CDR3 is 14 residues. Germline CDR1 SGHKS, CDR2 YYEKEE (reference sequence). The CDR3 region has the DNA TGTGCCAGCAGCAACCGGGACAGGGGGACTAAAGCTTTCTTT. Translation: CASSNRDRGTKAFF.

The genes are TRBV7-9 and TRBJ2-2, with 8 bases aligning to TRBD1. The germline CDR1 and CDR2 sequences are SEHNR and FQNEAQ (reference sequence). CDR3 length equals 17 residues. V lost 6 bases to trimming and J lost 4 bases; unmatched junction nucleotides: 13. The CDR3 bases are TGTGCCAGCAGTTCCATTCGGACAGGGCGGGGCACCGGGGAGCTGTTTTTT. Protein sequence: CASSSIRTGRGTGELFF.

Many counts were recorded for this clonotype. A much larger clone differs from this one at a single base, so this may be a read error. The chain links TRBV7-9 to TRBJ1-1; D call uncertain. Germline V gene sequence: CDR1 SEHNR, CDR2 FQNEAQ (reference sequence). The CDR3 covers 12 residues. CDR3 protein: CTSSLDNGEAFF. The CDR3 nucleotides read TGTACCAGCAGCTTAGATAACGGGGAAGCTTTCTTT.

About this clonotype itself: This may come from a read error, since a much larger clone is one base off. V is TRBV27 and J is TRBJ2-7; a weak D match, TRBD1 (6 bases). The CDR3 length is 14 residues. Looked up from germline, CDR1 is MNHEY and CDR2 is SMNVEV (reference sequence). Trimming shortened V by 5 bases and J by 5 bases, and 16 bases separated the two germline ends. The CDR3 loop is CASSLGAGADEQYF. In DNA, the CDR3 is TGTGCCAGCAGTCTCGGTGCAGGGGCTGACGAGCAGTACTTC.

Points on this clonotype: A much larger clonotype is one base distant, so this may be a read error. The J gene is TRBJ2-7, the V gene TRBV7-8, with 8 bases that match TRBD1. V dropped 5 bases and J dropped 2; count of bases not matched to a gene: 5. Germline CDR1 reads SGHVS; CDR2 reads FQNEAQ. The CDR3 has 14 amino acids. The chain's CDR3 is CASSPDRVTYEQYF. The CDR3 DNA follows: TGTGCCAGCAGCCCGGACAGGGTTACCTACGAGCAGTACTTC.

The chain has TRBV10-2 and TRBJ2-5, with 7 positions matching TRBD1. Germline V gene data show CDR1 as WSHSY and CDR2 as SAAADI. Trimming took 1 base from V and 3 from J; bases not matched to a gene: 11. The CDR3 covers 17 residues. CDR3 residues: CASSEFRPGQREETQYF. CDR3 DNA: TGCGCCAGCAGTGAGTTTCGACCGGGACAGAGAGAAGAGACCCAGTACTTC.

This clonotype is a singleton in its sample. CDR3 region: CASSLVLPGPYEQYF. CDR3 sequence (DNA): TGTGCCAGCAGCTTAGTACTTCCGGGTCCCTACGAGCAGTACTTC. The gene calls are TRBV7-6 and TRBJ2-7; no definite D call. This CDR3 spans 15 amino acids. Trimming removed 1 base at V and 2 bases at J, with 12 bases between. In germline, CDR1 is SGHVS, CDR2 FNYEAQ.

The CDR3 loop reads CASSYLVGWETQYF. In nucleotides, the CDR3 is TGTGCCAGCAGCTACTTGGTGGGATGGGAGACCCAGTACTTC. The rearrangement uses TRBV7-2 and TRBJ2-5; the D is unclear. The CDR3 length is 14 residues. Trimming took 4 bases from V and 5 from J, leaving 14 bases between them. The germline CDR1 and CDR2 sequences are SGHTA and FQGNSA.

With regard to this clonotype: It may be a read error: a sequence one base away is much more abundant. This chain connects TRBV3-1 to TRBJ1-1; D gene uncertain. The CDR3 has 13 amino acids. Germline CDR1 is LGHDT and CDR2 is YNNKEL (reference sequence). V was shortened by 5 bases and J by 4 bases, with 11 bases between the two germline ends. The CDR3 here is CASSSLVSTEAFF. The CDR3 DNA reads TGTGCCAGCAGCTCCCTAGTGAGCACTGAAGCTTTCTTT. Full variable domain (remainder filled in from reference TRBV3-1 and TRBJ1-1): DTAVSQTPKYLVTQMGNDKSIKCEQNLGHDTMYWYKQDSKKFLKIMFSYNNKELIINETVPNRFSPKSPDKAHLNLHINSLELGDSAVYFCASSSLVSTEAFFGQGTRLTVV.

A single count supports this clonotype. The junction departs from the called germline gene at one end, perhaps through a read error. The CDR3 nucleotides read TGTGCCCGGAGTGTACTCAGGGGCTATGGCTACACCTTC. The encoded protein is CARSVLRGYGYTF. The chain is built from TRBV30 and TRBJ1-2, with a possible D match to TRBD1 (6 bases). The CDR3 contains 13 residues. Germline V gene data show CDR1 as GTSNPN and CDR2 as SVGIG (reference sequence).

This clonotype came up many times. The chain combines TRBV4-1 with TRBJ2-7; D ambiguous. Trimming left V 3 bases short and J 6 bases short, with 12 bases between. The V gene's germline CDR1 is MGHRA and CDR2 YSYEKL. This CDR3 is 13 amino acids long. The CDR3 coding sequence is TGCGCCAGCAGCCAGTGGGGTCTTCGCGAGCAGTACTTC. Protein sequence: CASSQWGLREQYF.

This clonotype was detected many times. The chain joins TRBV5-1 to TRBJ2-7, with D unresolved. V lost 0 bases and J 0 bases, leaving 10 bases between the germline ends. The CDR3 covers 15 residues. Germline V CDR1 and CDR2: SGHRS, YFSETQ. Here the CDR3 DNA reads TGCGCCAGCAGCTTGGGGCCGTCTTTCTCCTACGAGCAGTACTTC. The encoded protein is CASSLGPSFSYEQYF.

Turning to this clonotype: This may come from a read error, since a much larger clone is one base off. The chain has TRBV2 and TRBJ2-3; 12 nucleotides align to TRBD2. This CDR3 region has 15 residues. With V trimmed by 6 bases and J by 2 bases, 3 bases remained unmatched. CDR1 is SNHLY and CDR2 is FYNNEI in the germline V gene. The CDR3 DNA reads as TGTGCCAGCAGCCCTAGCGGGAGGGCCACAGATACGCAGTATTTT. It yields the protein CASSPSGRATDTQYF.

This clonotype showed up many times. This rearrangement joins TRBV2 to TRBJ2-7, with unresolved D. V was pared by 1 base and J by 6 bases, with 10 bases between. The CDR3 sequence is 13 residues long. The germline V gene encodes CDR1 SNHLY and CDR2 FYNNEI. The CDR3 region is CASSEVAEIEQYF. DNA for the CDR3: TGTGCCAGCAGTGAAGTGGCAGAGATCGAGCAGTACTTC.

Of note for this clonotype: A read error may account for a junction end that differs from germline. The rearrangement uses TRBV5-5 and TRBJ2-7; D is possibly TRBD1 (6 bases). The CDR3 totals 14 residues. CDR1 is SGHKS and CDR2 is YYEKEE in the germline V gene (reference sequence). The CDR3 DNA reads TGTGCCATCAGCTTGTTGGGGGCGGACTACGAGCAGTACTTC. It specifies CAISLLGADYEQYF.

V and J are TRBV15 and TRBJ2-7, with 10 bases lining up with TRBD1. CDR3 size: 13 residues. Germline V gene data show CDR1 as LNHNV and CDR2 as YYDKDF (reference sequence). With V trimmed by 3 bases and J by 9 bases, 5 bases remained unmatched. The CDR3 reads CATSSGDRGAQYF. CDR3 sequence (DNA): TGTGCCACCAGCAGTGGGGACAGGGGAGCGCAGTACTTC. Looking up the rest from reference TRBV15 and TRBJ2-7 gives the full variable domain: DAMVIQNPRYQVTQFGKPVTLSCSQTLNHNVMYWYQQKSSQAPKLLFHYYDKDFNNEADTPDNFQSRRPNTSFCFLDIRSPGLGDTAMYLCATSSGDRGAQYFGPGTRLTVT.

This clonotype was detected many times. V is TRBV7-9 and J is TRBJ1-2; maybe TRBD1 (6 bases). Trimming removed 4 bases from V and 8 bases from J, with 14 bases in between. Germline V gene sequence: CDR1 SEHNR, CDR2 FQNEAQ (reference sequence). The CDR3 contains 13 residues. The CDR3 reads CASSSDYRVGYTF. CDR3 sequence (DNA): TGTGCCAGCAGCTCCGACTACAGGGTAGGCTACACCTTC.

This clonotype was counted at least ten times. CDR3 DNA sequence: TGTGCCAGCAGTTCGAAGACAGGGACGTTCGCCGGGGAGCTGTTTTTT. It is translated as CASSSKTGTFAGELFF. The rearrangement uses TRBV6-1 and TRBJ2-2; 7 bases are a match to TRBD1. The CDR3 totals 16 residues. Germline CDR1 and CDR2: MNHNS and SASEGT. Losses at the gene ends were 5 bases for V and 6 bases for J; bases not matched to a gene: 12.

This clonotype was recorded many times. The V gene is TRBV20-1, the J gene TRBJ2-5; TRBD2 matches at 8 bases. V shed 5 bases, J shed 1 base, and the junction held 6 bases outside the gene matches. The CDR3 has 14 residues. In germline, CDR1 is DFQATT, CDR2 SNEGSKA (reference sequence). The CDR3 protein is CSALRTSGQETQYF. The CDR3 DNA follows: TGCAGTGCTCTCCGAACTAGCGGCCAAGAGACCCAGTACTTC.

Regarding this clonotype: Here the CDR3 omits its conserved ending phenylalanine or tryptophan, so a read error is the likely source. The chain couples TRBV4-3 to TRBJ2-5; 8 bases align to TRBD2. CDR1 LGHNA and CDR2 YSLEER come from the germline V gene. This CDR3 region has 16 residues. Trimming removed 0 bases from V and 5 bases from J; junction bases left unmatched: 8. CDR3 residues: CASSQDLAGGRETQYY. The CDR3 DNA is TGCGCCAGCAGCCAAGATCTAGCGGGCGGGAGGGAGACCCAGTACTAC.

This clonotype was recorded at least ten times. V and J are TRBV28 and TRBJ1-1; tentative D call: TRBD1 (5 bases). CDR1 is MDHEN and CDR2 is SYDVKM in the germline V gene. This CDR3 has 14 amino acids. The ends were cut back, 5 bases at V and 3 bases at J, with 13 bases in the middle. This CDR3 reads CASSSGGWDTEAFF. Here the CDR3 DNA reads TGTGCCAGCAGTAGCGGGGGATGGGACACTGAAGCTTTCTTT.

To note about this clonotype: This may come from a read error, since a much larger clone is one base off. The rearrangement uses TRBV5-1 and TRBJ1-1; weak D call: TRBD1 (5 bases). Germline V gene lookup returns CDR1 SGHRS and CDR2 YFSETQ. The CDR3 has 14 residues. Trimming pared 3 bases from V and 4 bases from J, leaving 13 bases between. CDR3 in DNA: TGCGCCAGCAGCTCGGACGGGGCGCGCACTGAAGCTTTCTTT. Translation gives CASSSDGARTEAFF.

This clonotype was seen a handful of times. The V and J genes are TRBV28 and TRBJ1-1; the D is unclear. The CDR3 extends over 15 amino acids. Trimming shortened V by 7 bases and J by 1 base, and 16 bases separated the two germline ends. Looked up from germline, CDR1 is MDHEN and CDR2 is SYDVKM. CDR3 residues: CASKTLSTENTEAFF. The DNA of the CDR3 is TGTGCCAGCAAGACCCTATCTACGGAGAACACTGAAGCTTTCTTT.

There are many counts of this clonotype. V is TRBV5-8 and J is TRBJ1-4, with unresolved D. CDR1 and CDR2 from the germline V gene are SGHTS and YDEGEE. The CDR3 covers 14 residues. Trimming cost V 1 base and J 6 bases, with 10 bases left between them. CDR3 protein: CASSLPLLDEKLFF. CDR3 in DNA: TGTGCCAGCAGCTTGCCTCTTCTGGATGAAAAACTGTTTTTT.